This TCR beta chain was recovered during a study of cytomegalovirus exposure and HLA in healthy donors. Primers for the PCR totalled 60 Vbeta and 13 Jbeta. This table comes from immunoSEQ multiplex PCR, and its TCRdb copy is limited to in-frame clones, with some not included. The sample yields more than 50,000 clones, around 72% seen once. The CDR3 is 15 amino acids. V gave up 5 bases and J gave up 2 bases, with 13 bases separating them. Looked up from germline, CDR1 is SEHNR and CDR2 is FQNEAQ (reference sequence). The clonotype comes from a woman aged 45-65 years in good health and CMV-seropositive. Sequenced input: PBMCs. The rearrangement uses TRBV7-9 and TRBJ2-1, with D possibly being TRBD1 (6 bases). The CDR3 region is CASSPPDSTYNEQFF. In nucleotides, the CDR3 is TGTGCCAGCAGCCCACCGGACAGCACCTACAATGAGCAGTTCTTC.